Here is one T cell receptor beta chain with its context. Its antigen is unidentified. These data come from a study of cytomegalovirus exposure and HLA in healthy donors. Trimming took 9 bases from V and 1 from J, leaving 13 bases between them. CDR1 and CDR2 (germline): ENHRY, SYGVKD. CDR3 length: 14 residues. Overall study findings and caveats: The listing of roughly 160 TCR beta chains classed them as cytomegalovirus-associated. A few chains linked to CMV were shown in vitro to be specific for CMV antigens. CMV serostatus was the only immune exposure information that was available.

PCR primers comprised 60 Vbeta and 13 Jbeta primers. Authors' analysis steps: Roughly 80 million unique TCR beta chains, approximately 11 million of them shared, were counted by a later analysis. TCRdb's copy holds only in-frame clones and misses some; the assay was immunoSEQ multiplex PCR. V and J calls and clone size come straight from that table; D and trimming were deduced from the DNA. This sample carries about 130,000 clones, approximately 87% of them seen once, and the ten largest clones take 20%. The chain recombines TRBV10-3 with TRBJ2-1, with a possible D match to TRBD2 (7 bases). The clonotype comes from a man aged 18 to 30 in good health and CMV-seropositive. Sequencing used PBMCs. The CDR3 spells CAIGGVESYNEQFF. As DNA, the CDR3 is TGTGCCATAGGGGGGGTGGAATCCTACAATGAGCAGTTCTTC.